This T cell receptor beta chain came from a study of T cell responses to AZD1222 COVID-19 vaccine. Points on this clone: As yet, its antigen is unknown.

TCRdb keeps only in-frame clones here, not all; method: immunoSEQ multiplex PCR. The table records some 150,000 clones, 65% to 90% of them present only once. CDR1 and CDR2 from the germline V gene are SNHLY and FYNNEI. The CDR3 is 13 residues long. Trimming pared 6 bases from V and 11 bases from J, leaving 19 bases between. Study observations and caveats: Baseline testing showed seropositivity in only a handful of AZD1222 recipients. Nearly half of spike-specific TCRs reportedly go after variant regions that carry no mutations. Clonal diversity was possibly underestimated, and white British individuals and females predominated among donors.

Material: peripheral blood, obtained 28 days after the second dose of the MenACWY control vaccine. This receptor was taken from an adult who received the MenACWY meningococcal vaccine as a control. The chain uses TRBV2 and TRBJ1-1; D gene ambiguous. In nucleotides, the CDR3 is TGTGCCAGCAGCGTCAGGACGGGCCTGGTGGCTTTCTTT. It codes for CASSVRTGLVAFF.